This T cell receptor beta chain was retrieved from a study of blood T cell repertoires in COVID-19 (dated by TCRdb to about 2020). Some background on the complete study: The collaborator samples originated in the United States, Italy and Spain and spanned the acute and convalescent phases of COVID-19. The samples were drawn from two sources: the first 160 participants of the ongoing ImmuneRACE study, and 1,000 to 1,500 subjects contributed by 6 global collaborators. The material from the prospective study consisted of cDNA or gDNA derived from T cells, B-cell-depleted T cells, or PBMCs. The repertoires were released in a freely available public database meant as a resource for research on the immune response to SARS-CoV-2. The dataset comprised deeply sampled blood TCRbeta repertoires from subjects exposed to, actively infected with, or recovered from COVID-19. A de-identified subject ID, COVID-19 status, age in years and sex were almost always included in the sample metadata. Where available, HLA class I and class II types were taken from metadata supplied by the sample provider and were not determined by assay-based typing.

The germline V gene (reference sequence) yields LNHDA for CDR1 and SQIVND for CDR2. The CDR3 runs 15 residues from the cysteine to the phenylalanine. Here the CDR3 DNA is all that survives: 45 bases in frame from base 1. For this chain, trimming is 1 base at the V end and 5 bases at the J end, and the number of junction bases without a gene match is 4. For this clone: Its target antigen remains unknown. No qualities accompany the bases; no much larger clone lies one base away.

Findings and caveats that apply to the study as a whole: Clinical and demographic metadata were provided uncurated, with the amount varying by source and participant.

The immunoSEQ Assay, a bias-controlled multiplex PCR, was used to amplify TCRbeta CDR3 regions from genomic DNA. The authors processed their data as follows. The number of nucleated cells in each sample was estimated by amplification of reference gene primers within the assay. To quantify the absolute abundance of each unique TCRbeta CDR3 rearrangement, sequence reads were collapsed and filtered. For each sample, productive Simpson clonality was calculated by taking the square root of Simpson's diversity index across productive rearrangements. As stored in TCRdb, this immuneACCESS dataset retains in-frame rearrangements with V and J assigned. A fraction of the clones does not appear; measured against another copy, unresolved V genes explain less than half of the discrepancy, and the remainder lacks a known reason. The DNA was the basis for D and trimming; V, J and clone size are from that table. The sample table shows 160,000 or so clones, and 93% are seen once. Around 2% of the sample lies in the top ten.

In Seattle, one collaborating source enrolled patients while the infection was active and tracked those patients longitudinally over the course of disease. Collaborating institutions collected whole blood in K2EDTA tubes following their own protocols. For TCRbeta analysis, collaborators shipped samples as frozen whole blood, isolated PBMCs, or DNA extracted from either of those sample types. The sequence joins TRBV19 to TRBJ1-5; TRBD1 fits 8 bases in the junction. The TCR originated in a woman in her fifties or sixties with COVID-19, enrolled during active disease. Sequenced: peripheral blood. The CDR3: CASSIGPTGDQPQHF. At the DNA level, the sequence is TGTGCCAGTAGTATAGGCCCGACAGGGGATCAGCCCCAGCATTTT.